In its sample, the clone carrying this T cell receptor beta chain was seen a few times. Its specificity is not known. This sample was included in a study of breast tumors, draining lymph nodes, adjacent tissues. Study observations and caveats: Tumors had less TCR diversity than lymph nodes, more than nontumor tissue. Tumor T cell lymph node origin was a supported hypothesis, not proven. Compared with basal-like, luminal-like tumors shared significantly more repertoire with nontumor tissue. Most tumor T cells seemingly derive from lymph node, then expand in tumor.

Breast cancer patients provided tissue from their axillary draining lymph nodes. Via MiXCR, TCRdb re-called the multiplex PCR reads, giving one row per CDR3 protein. The data show some 130,000 distinct CDR3 sequences, around 20% seen once. This CDR3 contains 13 residues. Trimming pared 7 bases from V and 6 bases from J, leaving 13 bases between. Germline V gives CDR1 MDHEN, CDR2 SYDVKM. The chain carries TRBV28 and TRBJ1-5; D unresolved. The sequencing sample was made of axillary lymph node tissue. The sequence derives from a female donor with breast cancer. Some clones in this sample may be carry-over from other donors' samples. CDR3 in amino acids: CASKSGFRQPQHF. DNA of the CDR3: TGTGCCAGCAAGTCGGGGTTCCGTCAGCCCCAGCATTTT.